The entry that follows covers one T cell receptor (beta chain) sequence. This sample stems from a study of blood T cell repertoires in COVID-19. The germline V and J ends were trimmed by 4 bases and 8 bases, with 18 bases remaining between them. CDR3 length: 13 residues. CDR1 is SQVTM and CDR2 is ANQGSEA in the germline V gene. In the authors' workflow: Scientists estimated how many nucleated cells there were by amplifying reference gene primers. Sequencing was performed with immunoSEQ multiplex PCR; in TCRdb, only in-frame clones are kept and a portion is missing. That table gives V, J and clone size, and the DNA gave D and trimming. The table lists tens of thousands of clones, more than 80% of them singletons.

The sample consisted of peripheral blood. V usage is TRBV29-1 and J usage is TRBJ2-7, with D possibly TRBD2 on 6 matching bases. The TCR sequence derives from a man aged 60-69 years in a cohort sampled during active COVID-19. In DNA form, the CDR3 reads TGCAGCGTTGGACCTGACGGGGGTAGCCAGCAGTACTTC. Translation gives CSVGPDGGSQQYF.